Listed below are T cell receptor beta chains from one sample, sequenced in a study of regulatory T cells in long-lasting Graves disease. TCRdb ran MiXCR on the multiplex PCR reads and lists one entry per CDR3 protein. The sample has 450,000 to 500,000 distinct CDR3 sequences, around 15% seen once. In addition, the sample was reused for a study of T cells in Graves' hyperthyroidism and ophthalmopathy.

The sequencing here drew on peripheral blood mononuclear cells (PBMCs), taken at new diagnosis, from a patient treated with antithyroid drugs. These receptors were taken from a man aged 35-49 years with Graves disease. CDR3s include the opening cysteine and the closing phenylalanine or tryptophan. The order of the fields is V gene, clone size, D gene, J gene, CDR3 DNA, CDR3 protein. D genes are given only for firm matches. Clone size appears in some rows only: once, few, many, or a class for an expanded clone.

TRBV6-1,.,.,TRBJ2-7,TGTGCCAGCAGTGTTTTGTCGACTTCCTACGAGCAGTACTTC,CASSVLSTSYEQYF
TRBV28,many,.,TRBJ1-4,TGTGCCAGCAGTTCCGGACGTGGATGGGGAAAACTGTTTTTT,CASSSGRGWGKLFF
TRBV6-9,.,.,TRBJ1-6,TGTGCCAGCAGTTACCCTGACTCAAGCTCCTATAATTCACCCCTCCACTTT,CASSYPDSSSYNSPLHF
TRBV11-2,many,.,TRBJ2-5,TGTGCCAGCAGCTTCGGCCTACAAGAGACCCAGTACTTC,CASSFGLQETQYF
TRBV7-6,.,TRBD2,TRBJ2-3,TGTGCCCGCAGCTTAGAGCGGACTAGCGGCACAGATACGCAGTATTTT,CARSLERTSGTDTQYF
TRBV28,.,TRBD1,TRBJ1-4,TGTGCCAGCATTAGACAGGGGGCCCATGAAAAACTGTTTTTT,CASIRQGAHEKLFF
TRBV2,many,.,TRBJ2-1,TGTGCCAGCAGTGTGGTTAGCGGCATGGATGAGCAGTTCTTC,CASSVVSGMDEQFF
TRBV6-5,once,TRBD2,TRBJ2-1,TGTGCCAGCAGTTCTGGGGGACTAGCGGGAGGAACCTACAATGAGCAGTTCTTC,CASSSGGLAGGTYNEQFF
TRBV6-1,few,.,TRBJ2-2,TGTGCCAGCAGACGCATGCCCACCGGGGAGCTGTTTTTT,CASRRMPTGELFF
TRBV4-2,.,TRBD2,TRBJ2-7,TGTGCCAGCAGCCAAGACGGGTTAGGGGCGGGAGTGAATGGCGAGCAGTACTTC,CASSQDGLGAGVNGEQYF
TRBV5-1,many,TRBD2,TRBJ2-3,TGCGCCAGCAGCATGGGACTAACAGATACGCAGTATTTT,CASSMGLTDTQYF
TRBV20-1,many,.,TRBJ2-3,TGCAGTGGTGGGTTCACATCTAGCACAGATACGCAGTATTTT,CSGGFTSSTDTQYF
TRBV15,many,.,TRBJ2-3,TGTGCCACCAGCATAACTTCGGAGGGGCGTCCAGATACGCAGTATTTT,CATSITSEGRPDTQYF
TRBV7-9,.,TRBD1,TRBJ2-3,TGTGCCAGCAGCTCGCATGATGGACAGGGGGCTCCTCATACGCAGTATTTT,CASSSHDGQGAPHTQYF
TRBV24-1,.,.,TRBJ2-1,TGTGCCACCACGGCGGGATTCGGTGAGCAGTTCTTC,CATTAGFGEQFF
TRBV11-3,many,.,TRBJ2-1,TGTGCCAGCAGCCACGAAACGGGCTACAATGAGCAGTTCTTC,CASSHETGYNEQFF
TRBV11-2,many,TRBD2,TRBJ2-1,TGTGCCAGCAGCTCCCAGACTAGCGGGAGAGGGTACAATGAGCAGTTCTTC,CASSSQTSGRGYNEQFF
TRBV28,many,TRBD1,TRBJ1-6,TGTGCCAGCAGTTTATTGAGGGGACAGGGTATGGATTCACCCCTCCACTTT,CASSLLRGQGMDSPLHF
TRBV5-1,.,TRBD2,TRBJ2-5,TGCGCCAGCAGCTCAACTCAAGTAGCGGGAGGCAAAGAGACCCAGTACTTC,CASSSTQVAGGKETQYF
TRBV24-1,.,.,TRBJ2-1,TGTGCCACCAGTGAACCCGACAGGGGAGGGTACAATGAGCAGTTCTTC,CATSEPDRGGYNEQFF
TRBV28,many,.,TRBJ1-5,TGTGCCAGCATGCAGGGCAGTCGCAATCAGCCCCAGCATTTT,CASMQGSRNQPQHF
TRBV6-1,many,.,TRBJ1-5,TGTGCCAGTAGGGACGGGTATAGCAATCAGCCCCAGCATTTT,CASRDGYSNQPQHF
TRBV4-1,few,TRBD1,TRBJ1-4,TGCGCCAGCAGACGACAGGGGACTAATGAAAAACTGTTTTTT,CASRRQGTNEKLFF
TRBV6-2/TRBV6-3,few,.,TRBJ2-5,TGTGCCAGCAGCACTAGTCTCCAAGAGACCCAGTACTTC,CASSTSLQETQYF
TRBV2,many,TRBD1,TRBJ2-7,TGTGCCAGCAGCCGGGACAGGGACGAGCAGTACTTC,CASSRDRDEQYF
TRBV20-1,few,TRBD2,TRBJ2-3,TGCAGTGCCGGGGGGGCAGATACGCAGTATTTT,CSAGGADTQYF
TRBV7-2,few,.,TRBJ2-7,TGTGCCAGCAGCTTAGTTCTCGGGGGAAAGGTCTACGAGCAGTACTTC,CASSLVLGGKVYEQYF
TRBV18,many,.,TRBJ2-5,TGTGCCAGCTCACTCGAAGGGGATCAGGGTCTGTACTTC,CASSLEGDQGLYF
TRBV19,few,.,TRBJ1-1,TGTGCCAGTAGTATAGGTGATAGGGTTAGAACTGAAGCTTTCTTT,CASSIGDRVRTEAFF
TRBV18,few,.,TRBJ2-5,TGTGCCAGCTCACAGCGCGAGGCGAAAGAGACCCAGTACTTC,CASSQREAKETQYF
TRBV6-1,many,.,TRBJ2-1,TGTGCCAGCAGGAAAAAGAGGTTGGAGGGTGACAATGAGCAGTTCTTC,CASRKKRLEGDNEQFF
TRBV2,many,.,TRBJ2-2,TGTGCCAGCAGTGCCAAGGGGACGACCGGGGAGCTGTTTTTT,CASSAKGTTGELFF
TRBV12-3/TRBV12-4,many,TRBD2,TRBJ2-1,TGTGCCAGCGCCGGGACTAGGACCTACAATGAGCAGTTCTTC,CASAGTRTYNEQFF
TRBV5-5,many,.,TRBJ2-3,TGCGCCAGCAGCTCGTTCTACACAGATACGCAGTATTTT,CASSSFYTDTQYF
TRBV19,few,.,TRBJ1-5,TGTGCCAGTAGTAGAGGCAGAAGTAGCAATCAGCCCCAGCATTTT,CASSRGRSSNQPQHF
TRBV11-2,.,TRBD2,TRBJ2-4,TGTGCCAGCAGCTTCCCAAGTCGGGGGGGCATTCAGTACTTC,CASSFPSRGGIQYF
TRBV5-1,many,.,TRBJ2-7,TGCGCCAGCAGCCGGGGGACGCCACGGGGCGAGCAGTACTTC,CASSRGTPRGEQYF
TRBV6-1,.,.,TRBJ1-2,TGTGCCAGCAGTGAAGCGCACGGATCTAACTATGGCTACACCTTC,CASSEAHGSNYGYTF
TRBV30,many,.,TRBJ2-1,TGTGCCTGGTCTGACCGTACTGAGCAGTTCTTC,CAWSDRTEQFF
TRBV27,few,TRBD1,TRBJ1-1,TGTGCCAGCAGACCGGACAGGCTGAACACTGAAGCTTTCTTT,CASRPDRLNTEAFF
TRBV2,.,.,TRBJ2-1,TGTGCCAGCAGTTCCGACTTTTACAATGAGCAGTTCTTC,CASSSDFYNEQFF
TRBV5-6,.,.,TRBJ2-1,TGTGCCAGCAGCCCGGGTAGCGTTGAGCAGTTCTTC,CASSPGSVEQFF
TRBV28,many,TRBD2,TRBJ2-3,TGTGCCAGCAGTTCTACCGGGACTAGCGGGAAGTACGTAACAGATACGCAGTATTTT,CASSSTGTSGKYVTDTQYF
TRBV2,many,TRBD2,TRBJ2-3,TGTGCCAGCAGCACTGACAGCGGGAGGGGCACAGATACGCAGTATTTT,CASSTDSGRGTDTQYF
TRBV28,few,.,TRBJ1-3,TGTGCCAGCAGTTTATGGTCACCAGTCTCTGGAAACACCATATATTTT,CASSLWSPVSGNTIYF